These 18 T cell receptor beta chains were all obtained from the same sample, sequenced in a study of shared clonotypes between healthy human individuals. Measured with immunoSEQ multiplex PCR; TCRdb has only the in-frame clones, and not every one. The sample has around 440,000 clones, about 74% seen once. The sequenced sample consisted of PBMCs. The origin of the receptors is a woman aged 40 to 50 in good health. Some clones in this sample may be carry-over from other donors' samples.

CDR3 in DNA: TGTGCCAGCAGCGTAGGGGGACTAGCGGGAGATCACGAGCAGTACTTC. This translates into CASSVGGLAGDHEQYF. This chain links TRBV9 with TRBJ2-7, with 14 bases aligning to TRBD2. J lost 5 bases, V lost 0 bases, and 4 bases had no gene match. From germline, CDR1 is SGDLS and CDR2 YYNGEE. CDR3 size: 16 residues.

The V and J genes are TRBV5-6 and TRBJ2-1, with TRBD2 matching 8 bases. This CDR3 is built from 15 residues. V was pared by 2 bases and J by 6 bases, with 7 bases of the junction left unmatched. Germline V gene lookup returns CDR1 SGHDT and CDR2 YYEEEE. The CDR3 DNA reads TGTGCCAGCAGCTTTGTTGGCGGGAGGTCCAATGAGCAGTTCTTC. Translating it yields CASSFVGGRSNEQFF.

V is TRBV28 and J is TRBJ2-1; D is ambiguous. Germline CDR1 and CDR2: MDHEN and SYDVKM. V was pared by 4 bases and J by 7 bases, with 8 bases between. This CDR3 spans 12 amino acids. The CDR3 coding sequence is TGTGCCAGCAGTTCCAAGCGTAATGAGCAGTTCTTC. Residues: CASSSKRNEQFF.

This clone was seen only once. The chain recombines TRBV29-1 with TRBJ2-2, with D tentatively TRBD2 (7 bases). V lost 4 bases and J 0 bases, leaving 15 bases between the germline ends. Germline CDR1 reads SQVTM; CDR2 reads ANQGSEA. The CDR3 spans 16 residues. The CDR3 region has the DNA TGCAGCGTTGGGGGGGCGGGAGCGGCGAACACCGGGGAGCTGTTTTTT. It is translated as CSVGGAGAANTGELFF.

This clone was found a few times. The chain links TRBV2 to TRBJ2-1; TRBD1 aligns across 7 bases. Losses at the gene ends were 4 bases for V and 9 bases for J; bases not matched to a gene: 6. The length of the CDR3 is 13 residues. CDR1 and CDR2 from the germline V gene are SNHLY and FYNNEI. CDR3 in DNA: TGTGCCAGCAGTGTACAGGGGCCGGGTGAGCAGTTCTTC. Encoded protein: CASSVQGPGEQFF.

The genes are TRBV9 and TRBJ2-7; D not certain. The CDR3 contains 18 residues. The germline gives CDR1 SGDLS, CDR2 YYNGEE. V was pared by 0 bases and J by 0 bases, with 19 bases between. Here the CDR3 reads CASSVGTGTHSFSYEQYF. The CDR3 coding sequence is TGTGCCAGCAGCGTAGGTACGGGTACGCATTCCTTCTCCTACGAGCAGTACTTC.

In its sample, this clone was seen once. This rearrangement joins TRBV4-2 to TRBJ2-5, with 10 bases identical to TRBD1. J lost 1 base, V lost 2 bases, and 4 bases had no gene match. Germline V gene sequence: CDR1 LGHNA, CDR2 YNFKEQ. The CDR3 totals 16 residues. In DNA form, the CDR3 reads TGTGCCAGCAGCCAAAGACAGGGGGCGGGCCAAGAGACCCAGTACTTC. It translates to CASSQRQGAGQETQYF.

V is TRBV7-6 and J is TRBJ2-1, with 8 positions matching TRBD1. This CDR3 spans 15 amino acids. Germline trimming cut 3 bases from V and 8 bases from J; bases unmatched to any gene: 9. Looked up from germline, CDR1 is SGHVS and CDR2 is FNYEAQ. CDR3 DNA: TGTGCCAGCAGCTTTAGGACAGGGTATGGGGATGAGCAGTTCTTC. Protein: CASSFRTGYGDEQFF.

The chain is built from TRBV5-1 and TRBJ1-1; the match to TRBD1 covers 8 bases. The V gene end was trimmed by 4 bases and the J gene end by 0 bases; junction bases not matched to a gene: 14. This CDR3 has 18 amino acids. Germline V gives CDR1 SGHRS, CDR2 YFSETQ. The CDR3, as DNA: TGCGCCAGCAGCCCCAGGACAGGGCGGCTGGGGATGAACACTGAAGCTTTCTTT. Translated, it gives CASSPRTGRLGMNTEAFF.

The CDR3 DNA is TGCAGCCTGAGTAGGGCGGGAGGCCCTCAAGAGACCCAGTACTTC. Its translation: CSLSRAGGPQETQYF. This rearrangement joins TRBV29-1 to TRBJ2-5; TRBD2 matches 8 bases. The CDR3 loop spans 15 amino acids. Germline assignment: CDR1 SQVTM and CDR2 ANQGSEA. V shed 8 bases and J 2 bases; nucleotides not matched to a gene: 13.

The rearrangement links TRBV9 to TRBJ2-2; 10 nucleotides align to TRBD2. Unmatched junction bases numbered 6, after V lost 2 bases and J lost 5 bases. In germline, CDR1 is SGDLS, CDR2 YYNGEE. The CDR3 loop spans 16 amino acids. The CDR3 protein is CASSVASGRTTGELFF. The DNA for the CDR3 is TGTGCCAGCAGCGTCGCTAGCGGGAGAACAACCGGGGAGCTGTTTTTT. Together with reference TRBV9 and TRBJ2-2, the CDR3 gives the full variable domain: DSGVTQTPKHLITATGQRVTLRCSPRSGDLSVYWYQQSLDQGLQFLIQYYNGEERAKGNILERFSAQQFPDLHSELNLSSLELGDSALYFCASSVASGRTTGELFFGEGSRLTVL.

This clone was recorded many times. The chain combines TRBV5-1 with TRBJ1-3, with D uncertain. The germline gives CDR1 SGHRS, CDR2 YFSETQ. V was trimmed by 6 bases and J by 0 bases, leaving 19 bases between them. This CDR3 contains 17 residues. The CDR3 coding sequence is TGCGCCAGCACCGATTTGACCGCGACTGGCTCTGGAAACACCATATATTTT. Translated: CASTDLTATGSGNTIYF. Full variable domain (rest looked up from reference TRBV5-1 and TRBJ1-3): KAGVTQTPRYLIKTRGQQVTLSCSPISGHRSVSWYQQTPGQGLQFLFEYFSETQRNKGNFPGRFSGRQFSNSRSEMNVSTLELGDSALYLCASTDLTATGSGNTIYFGEGSWLTVV.

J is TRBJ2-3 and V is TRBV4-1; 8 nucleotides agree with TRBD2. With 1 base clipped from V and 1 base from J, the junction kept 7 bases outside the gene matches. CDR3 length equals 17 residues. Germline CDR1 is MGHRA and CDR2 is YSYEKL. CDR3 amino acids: CASSQGNGRGGTDTQYF. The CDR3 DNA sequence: TGCGCCAGCAGCCAAGGAAACGGGAGGGGGGGCACAGATACGCAGTATTTT.

CDR3 DNA: TGCGCCAGCAGCCAAGTTGGGGGAGAGACCCAGTACTTC. Protein sequence: CASSQVGGETQYF. The chain carries TRBV4-3 and TRBJ2-5; TRBD1 or TRBD2 may be the D gene (5 bases each). The germline gives CDR1 LGHNA, CDR2 YSLEER. This CDR3 comprises 13 residues. The V end was cut by 1 base, the J end by 4 bases, with 7 bases between.

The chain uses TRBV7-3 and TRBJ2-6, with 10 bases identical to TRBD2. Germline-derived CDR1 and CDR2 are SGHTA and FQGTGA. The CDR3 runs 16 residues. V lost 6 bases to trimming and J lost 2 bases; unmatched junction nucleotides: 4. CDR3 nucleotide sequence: TGTGCCAGCAGGTGGCTAGCGGGAGCTGGGGCCAACGTCCTGACTTTC. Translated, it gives CASRWLAGAGANVLTF.

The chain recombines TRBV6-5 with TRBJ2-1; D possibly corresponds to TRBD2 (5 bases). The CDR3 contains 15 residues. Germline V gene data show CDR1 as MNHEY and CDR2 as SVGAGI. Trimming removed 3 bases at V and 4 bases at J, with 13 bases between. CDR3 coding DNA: TGTGCCAGCAGTTATTCACGGGAATCGTACAATGAGCAGTTCTTC. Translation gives CASSYSRESYNEQFF.

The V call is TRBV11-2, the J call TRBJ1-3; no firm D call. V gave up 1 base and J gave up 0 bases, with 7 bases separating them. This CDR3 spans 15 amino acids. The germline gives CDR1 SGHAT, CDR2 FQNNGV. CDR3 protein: CASSLGDFSGNTIYF. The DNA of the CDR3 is TGTGCCAGCAGCTTAGGTGACTTCTCTGGAAACACCATATATTTT.

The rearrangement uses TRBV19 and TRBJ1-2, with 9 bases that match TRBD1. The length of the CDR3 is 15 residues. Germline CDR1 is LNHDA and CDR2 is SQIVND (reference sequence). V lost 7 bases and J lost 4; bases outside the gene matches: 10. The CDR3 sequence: CASTPRGTGIYGYTF. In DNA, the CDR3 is TGTGCCAGTACCCCCAGGGGGACAGGGATCTATGGCTACACCTTC. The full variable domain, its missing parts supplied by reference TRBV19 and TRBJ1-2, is DGGITQSPKYLFRKEGQNVTLSCEQNLNHDAMYWYRQDPGQGLRLIYYSQIVNDFQKGDIAEGYSVSREKKESFPLTVTSAQKNPTAFYLCASTPRGTGIYGYTFGSGTRLTVV.